This T cell receptor (beta chain) was documented in a study of healthy donors' naive CD4 and CD8 T cells. Points from the study as a whole: Alpha and beta chains were sequenced in bulk without pairing.

Each TCR library used 400 to 600 ng of total RNA and a linear amplification protocol. One entry per CDR3 protein results from TCRdb running MiXCR on the reads. The sample records roughly 200,000 distinct CDR3 sequences, 65% to 80% being singletons. Looked up from germline, CDR1 is SQVTM and CDR2 is ANQGSEA. Trimming shortened V by 0 bases and J by 4 bases, and 19 bases separated the two germline ends. The CDR3 sequence is 17 residues long. Of note for this clonotype: The antigen is undetermined.

J is TRBJ2-1 and V is TRBV29-1, with D perhaps matching TRBD1 or TRBD2 (6 bases each). The TCR was taken from a pool of human donors in good health; the sample pools cells from several healthy donors. The source material was naive CD4+ and CD8+ T cells sorted from blood, pooled from several donors. The CDR3 loop is CSVEDMEGDRGYNEQFF. DNA of the CDR3: TGCAGCGTTGAAGATATGGAGGGGGACCGGGGGTACAATGAGCAGTTCTTC.